What follows describes a single TCR beta chain. This sample is drawn from a study of blood T cell repertoires in COVID-19. Study background: Sites across the United States, Italy and Spain contributed samples from acute and convalescent COVID-19.

V shed 5 bases, J shed 2 bases, and the junction held 15 bases outside the gene matches. CDR1 is SQVTM and CDR2 is ANQGSEA in the germline V gene. This CDR3 contains 17 residues. Sequenced by immunoSEQ multiplex PCR; TCRdb stores in-frame clones only, minus some. Of approximately 93,000 clones listed, 85% to 90% are singletons. The material sequenced was peripheral blood. The rearrangement uses TRBV29-1 and TRBJ2-1, with 7 nucleotides matching TRBD2. This sequence was found in a human donor in a cohort sampled during active COVID-19. CDR3 coding DNA: TGCAGCGTTTCTGGATGGACCGGACTAGTCGCCTACAATGAGCAGTTCTTC. Amino acids: CSVSGWTGLVAYNEQFF.